The 13 T cell receptor beta chains below were found in one sample sequenced in a study of tumor-infiltrating lymphocytes in primary liver carcinoma. Between roughly 17 and 33 mg of unsorted bulk tissue served as the source from which RNA and DNA were co-extracted. With a constant-region primer, TCR beta cDNA was made from approximately 500 ng of total RNA. Three nested multiplex PCR rounds, a slightly modified ARM-PCR method, built the TCR beta libraries. Rounds one and two of PCR, each of roughly 10 cycles, were primed with TRBV1-TRBV30 forward primers and a C-beta reverse primer. TCRdb used MiXCR to reprocess the multiplex PCR reads, holding one entry per CDR3 protein. The profile shows fewer than 30,000 distinct CDR3 sequences, around three quarters of them singletons. The sample consisted of liver tumor tissue from sampling region 3. Indicated subset: tumor region T3, left-lateral pole. These receptors were taken from a middle-aged man with primary liver carcinoma and hepatitis B virus infection.

About this clonotype itself: At one end, the junction sequence differs from germline, possibly due to a read error. The genes are TRBV29-1 and TRBJ1-3; D not certain. The CDR3 runs to 14 residues. Looked up from germline, CDR1 is SQVTM and CDR2 is ANQGSEA. This CDR3 is CSVEVDGPGNTIYF. CDR3 sequence (DNA): TGTAGCGTTGAGGTAGACGGCCCTGGAAACACCATATATTTT.

To note about this clonotype: The junction does not match germline at one end; this may be a read error. V and J are TRBV11-3 and TRBJ1-1, with 7 nucleotides matching TRBD1. In germline, CDR1 is SGHNT, CDR2 YENEEA. The CDR3 spans 13 residues. The DNA for the CDR3 is TGTGCCGGCAGCTTAGCAGGGGGGACTGAGGCTTTCTTT. This sequence encodes CAGSLAGGTEAFF.

Turning to this clonotype: The junction does not match germline at one end; this may be a read error. The chain is built from TRBV29-1 and TRBJ2-5; D uncertain. Germline CDR1 reads SQVTM; CDR2 reads ANQGSEA. There are 13 residues in the CDR3. For the CDR3, the DNA is TGCAGCGAACTCACCCAAGGGATGGAGACCAAGTACTTC. Encoded protein: CSELTQGMETKYF.

Note on this clonotype: The junction departs from germline at one end; a sequencing error may be responsible. This sequence joins TRBV6-2 or TRBV6-3 and TRBJ2-7; D perhaps matches TRBD2 (5 bases). In germline, CDR1 is MNHEY, CDR2 SVGEGT. This CDR3 contains 15 residues. The chain's CDR3 is CASCYHLERAYDQYF. The CDR3 nucleotides read TGTGCCAGCTGTTACCACCTAGAGAGGGCATACGACCAGTACTTC.

Regarding this clonotype: A read error may be the cause here, since a much bigger clone is one base away. The chain combines TRBV11-2 with TRBJ2-7; a possible D gene is TRBD2 (6 bases). The CDR3 extends over 13 amino acids. In germline, CDR1 is SGHAT, CDR2 FQNNGV. Here the CDR3 DNA reads TGTGCCATCAGCTTAAGTGAGCTAGCGTCGCAGTACTTC. Its translation: CAISLSELASQYF.

Points on this clonotype: At one end the junction does not follow the germline gene, possibly because of a read error. The rearrangement uses TRBV5-8 and TRBJ2-1; TRBD2 matches at 13 bases. Looked up from germline, CDR1 is SGHTS and CDR2 is YDEGEE. CDR3 length: 16 amino acids. This CDR3 is CASSLGLAGSYNEQFF. The CDR3 DNA follows: TGCGCCAGCAGCTTGGGACTAGCGGGATCCTACAATGAGCAGTTCTTC.

Only one count was recorded for this clonotype. The chain is built from TRBV28 and TRBJ2-7; 8 nucleotides match TRBD2. Germline assignment: CDR1 MDHEN and CDR2 SYDVKM. Unmatched junction bases numbered 9, after V lost 8 bases and J lost 3 bases. The CDR3 contains 14 residues. CDR3 nucleotides: TGTGCCAGCGGCCGACTAGCGAGAGACTACGAGCAGTACTTC. Amino acid sequence: CASGRLARDYEQYF.

A note on this clonotype: Compared with germline, one end of the junction differs, possibly owing to a read error. The chain uses TRBV4-1 and TRBJ1-3, with unresolved D. The germline gives CDR1 MGHRA, CDR2 YSYEKL. The CDR3 runs to 14 residues. In DNA, the CDR3 is TGCGCCAGCAGCCAATCCCTCTCTGGAAACACCATATACTTT. It yields the protein CASSQSLSGNTIYF.

A remark on this clonotype: Since the CDR3 does not end with the conserved phenylalanine or tryptophan, this likely comes from a read error. This chain connects TRBV7-9 to TRBJ2-1; possible D gene TRBD1, 6 bases. Germline loops: CDR1 SEHNR, CDR2 FQNEAQ (reference sequence). This CDR3 spans 17 amino acids. CDR3: CANSLPYQGPKTHEQFL. The CDR3 nucleotides read TGTGCCAACAGCTTACCATATCAGGGGCCTAAAACACATGAGCAGTTCTTA.

Points on this clonotype: A much larger clone differs from this one at a single base, so this may be a read error. This chain connects TRBV20-1 to TRBJ2-2, with a tentative D call TRBD2 (5 bases). This CDR3 has 15 residues. In germline, CDR1 is DFQATT, CDR2 SNEGSKA (reference sequence). The CDR3 DNA sequence: TGCAGTGCTAGGCAGCCGGGAATCAGGTCCGGGAAGCTGTTTTTT. Protein: CSARQPGIRSGKLFF.

As for this clonotype: A junction boundary mismatches the germline segment, possibly from a read error. This rearrangement joins TRBV28 to TRBJ2-2; a possible D gene is TRBD2 (5 bases). This CDR3 spans 12 amino acids. Germline V CDR1 and CDR2: MDHEN, SYDVKM. This chain's CDR3 is CASSLNIGELLF. In DNA form, the CDR3 reads TGTGCCAGCAGTCTTAACATCGGGGAGCTGCTTTTT.

As regards this clonotype: A junction boundary mismatches the germline segment, possibly from a read error. The rearrangement links TRBV12-3 or TRBV12-4 to TRBJ2-7; the D call may be TRBD1 or TRBD2 (5 bases each). The CDR3 runs to 14 residues. The CDR3 here is CASNTGARGYEQYF. As DNA, the CDR3 is TGTGCCAGCAACACAGGTGCGAGGGGCTACGAGCAGTATTTC.

This clonotype has just a few counts. This may arise from a read error, as a much more abundant clone is one base away. The chain carries TRBV11-2 and TRBJ2-3, with TRBD1 identical over 10 bases. There are 17 residues in the CDR3. V was pared by 0 bases and J by 6 bases, with 9 bases of the junction left unmatched. Germline assignment: CDR1 SGHAT and CDR2 FQNNGV. CDR3 sequence: CASSLDLGTGAGDTQYF. The CDR3 region has the DNA TGTGCCAGCAGCTTAGATCTTGGGACAGGGGCAGGCGATACGCAGTATTTT.